This TCR beta chain was recovered during a study of cytomegalovirus exposure and HLA in healthy donors. Study-level points and caveats: Many donors shared some public TCRs, even though most TCR sequences were rare. The study flagged some 170 TCR beta chains as cytomegalovirus-associated. A few CMV-associated chains were confirmed in vitro to be specific for CMV antigens.

Sequencing used immunoSEQ multiplex PCR; TCRdb keeps in-frame clones, though not all of them. The sample contains roughly 130,000 clones, 86% of which appear only once. Worth noting for this clone: Its antigen is undetermined.

The germline V gene has CDR1 SGHDT and CDR2 YYEEEE. Trimming took 3 bases from V and 4 from J; bases not matched to a gene: 7. The CDR3 is made up of 16 amino acids. The sample taken for sequencing was PBMCs. The receptor comes from a man younger than 35 in good health and CMV-seronegative. V is TRBV5-6 and J is TRBJ2-1, with 10 nucleotides matching TRBD2. The CDR3, as DNA: TGTGCCAGCAGCTCCTCACTAGCGGGATTATACAATGAGCAGTTCTTC. Protein product: CASSSSLAGLYNEQFF.